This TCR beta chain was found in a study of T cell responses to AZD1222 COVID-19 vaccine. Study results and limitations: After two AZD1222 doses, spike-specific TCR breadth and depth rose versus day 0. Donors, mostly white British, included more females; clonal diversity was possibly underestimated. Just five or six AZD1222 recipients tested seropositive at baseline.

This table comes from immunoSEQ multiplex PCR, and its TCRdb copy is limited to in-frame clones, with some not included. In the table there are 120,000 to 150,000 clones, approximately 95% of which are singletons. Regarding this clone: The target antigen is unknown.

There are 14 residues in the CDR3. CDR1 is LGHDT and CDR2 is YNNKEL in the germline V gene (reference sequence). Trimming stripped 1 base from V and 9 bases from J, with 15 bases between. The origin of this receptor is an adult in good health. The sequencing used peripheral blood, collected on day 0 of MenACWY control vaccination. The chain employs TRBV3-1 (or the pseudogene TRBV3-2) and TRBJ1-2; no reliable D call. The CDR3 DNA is TGTGCCAGCAGCCAAGTTGTGAAGGGTATTAGCTACACCTTC. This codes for CASSQVVKGISYTF.